This is a list of T cell receptor beta chains from one sample in a study of shared clonotypes between healthy human individuals. Clones were read by immunoSEQ multiplex PCR, and TCRdb kept only the in-frame ones, dropping some. The sample comprises 2 million to 3 million clones, around 90% of which are singletons, and over 0.12% rests with the top ten. Input material: naive CD4+ T cells sorted from blood. The receptors come from a man younger than 35 in good health. Both conserved end residues are part of each CDR3. Fields, in order: D gene, J gene, V gene, CDR3 protein. D genes are given only for firm matches.

d_call: TRBD1
j_call: TRBJ2-7
v_call: TRBV6-5
cdr3_aa: CASSLDRGLYEQYF

d_call: .
j_call: TRBJ2-7
v_call: TRBV7-6
cdr3_aa: CASSMDSYEQYF

d_call: .
j_call: TRBJ1-1
v_call: TRBV7-2
cdr3_aa: CASSTDRNTEAFF

d_call: .
j_call: TRBJ2-1
v_call: TRBV4-1
cdr3_aa: CASSQELTYNEQFF

d_call: .
j_call: TRBJ1-5
v_call: TRBV11-1
cdr3_aa: CASSFSGNQPQHF

d_call: TRBD1
j_call: TRBJ2-7
v_call: TRBV10-1
cdr3_aa: CASTSGQGAEQYF

d_call: .
j_call: TRBJ1-2
v_call: TRBV7-9
cdr3_aa: CASSTGTANGYTF

d_call: TRBD2
j_call: TRBJ2-7
v_call: TRBV6-1
cdr3_aa: CASGWGRGTEQYF

d_call: .
j_call: TRBJ1-4
v_call: TRBV10-3
cdr3_aa: CAISDGVGEKLFF

d_call: TRBD1
j_call: TRBJ1-5
v_call: TRBV7-2
cdr3_aa: CASSSRDSISNQPQHF

d_call: TRBD1
j_call: TRBJ2-1
v_call: TRBV25-1
cdr3_aa: CASSEDREWHEQFF

d_call: TRBD2
j_call: TRBJ2-7
v_call: TRBV10-3
cdr3_aa: CAISEVPPDGGGREQYF

d_call: .
j_call: TRBJ2-3
v_call: TRBV30
cdr3_aa: CAWSGAGRTDTQYF

d_call: .
j_call: TRBJ2-7
v_call: TRBV7-9
cdr3_aa: CASSRYGPYEQYF

d_call: .
j_call: TRBJ1-3
v_call: TRBV10-3
cdr3_aa: CAISESGGSTIYF

d_call: .
j_call: TRBJ1-3
v_call: TRBV6-1
cdr3_aa: CASSVLQVLSGNTIYF

d_call: .
j_call: TRBJ2-2
v_call: TRBV5-4
cdr3_aa: CASSLAQGWTGELFF

d_call: .
j_call: TRBJ2-7
v_call: TRBV9
cdr3_aa: CASSVQGGSSYEQYF

d_call: .
j_call: TRBJ1-5
v_call: TRBV10-3
cdr3_aa: CAISDLPGESNQPQHF

d_call: TRBD1
j_call: TRBJ1-2
v_call: TRBV5-3
cdr3_aa: CARRSRDRVGRDYGYTF

d_call: .
j_call: TRBJ2-7
v_call: TRBV29-1
cdr3_aa: CSVEEVSRDPPGEQYF

d_call: TRBD2
j_call: TRBJ2-3
v_call: TRBV5-4
cdr3_aa: CASSLVAGGADTQYF

d_call: .
j_call: TRBJ2-3
v_call: TRBV25-1
cdr3_aa: CASSDLRAADTQYF

d_call: .
j_call: TRBJ1-6
v_call: TRBV7-9
cdr3_aa: CASKGPNNSPLHF

d_call: .
j_call: TRBJ2-7
v_call: TRBV11-2
cdr3_aa: CASSRSGPSYEQYF

d_call: .
j_call: TRBJ2-7
v_call: TRBV11-2
cdr3_aa: CASSTIGSRGTPYEQYF

d_call: TRBD1
j_call: TRBJ1-1
v_call: TRBV18
cdr3_aa: CASSIGQGARDTEAFF

d_call: .
j_call: TRBJ2-7
v_call: TRBV30
cdr3_aa: CAWSVGQGIYEQYF

d_call: .
j_call: TRBJ1-6
v_call: TRBV6-6
cdr3_aa: CASSLLSDNSPLHF

d_call: TRBD1
j_call: TRBJ1-2
v_call: TRBV6-4
cdr3_aa: CASSPGQGTNYGYTF

d_call: TRBD1
j_call: TRBJ1-1
v_call: TRBV10-3
cdr3_aa: CAISDLDRRNTEAFF

d_call: .
j_call: TRBJ1-2
v_call: TRBV29-1
cdr3_aa: CSVEQGYGYTF

d_call: .
j_call: TRBJ2-1
v_call: TRBV5-1
cdr3_aa: CASSDPRVLVGSTTYNEQFF

d_call: .
j_call: TRBJ2-1
v_call: TRBV7-2
cdr3_aa: CASSLDVHEQFF

d_call: TRBD1
j_call: TRBJ2-5
v_call: TRBV7-8
cdr3_aa: CASSLVTGEETQYF

d_call: .
j_call: TRBJ1-4
v_call: TRBV5-6
cdr3_aa: CASSLGKLSGSEKLFF

d_call: TRBD1
j_call: TRBJ2-7
v_call: TRBV10-3
cdr3_aa: CAISGSTGVEEYF

d_call: TRBD2
j_call: TRBJ2-7
v_call: TRBV30
cdr3_aa: CAWSVRASGAYEQYF

d_call: .
j_call: TRBJ2-3
v_call: TRBV7-8
cdr3_aa: CASSARDGSTDTQYF

d_call: .
j_call: TRBJ2-5
v_call: TRBV6-6
cdr3_aa: CASKTGSETQYF

d_call: .
j_call: TRBJ2-1
v_call: TRBV5-8
cdr3_aa: CASSPGPPLWNEQFF

d_call: TRBD1
j_call: TRBJ2-5
v_call: TRBV6-6
cdr3_aa: CASSFSPTGPQETQYF

d_call: .
j_call: TRBJ2-7
v_call: TRBV5-1
cdr3_aa: CASSLGRGEDYEQYF

d_call: .
j_call: TRBJ2-7
v_call: TRBV9
cdr3_aa: CASSPQTGGWEQYF

d_call: TRBD1
j_call: TRBJ2-5
v_call: TRBV12-5
cdr3_aa: CASGFLGQQETQYF

d_call: .
j_call: TRBJ1-2
v_call: TRBV6-5
cdr3_aa: CATRDNQYYYGYTF

d_call: .
j_call: TRBJ1-2
v_call: TRBV28
cdr3_aa: CASSQAGTNF

d_call: TRBD1
j_call: TRBJ2-3
v_call: TRBV11-2
cdr3_aa: CASGPGTASTDTQYF

d_call: TRBD1
j_call: TRBJ2-5
v_call: TRBV10-1
cdr3_aa: CASSDRTGIQETQYF

d_call: .
j_call: TRBJ2-3
v_call: TRBV5-1
cdr3_aa: CASSLSPYRETDTQYF